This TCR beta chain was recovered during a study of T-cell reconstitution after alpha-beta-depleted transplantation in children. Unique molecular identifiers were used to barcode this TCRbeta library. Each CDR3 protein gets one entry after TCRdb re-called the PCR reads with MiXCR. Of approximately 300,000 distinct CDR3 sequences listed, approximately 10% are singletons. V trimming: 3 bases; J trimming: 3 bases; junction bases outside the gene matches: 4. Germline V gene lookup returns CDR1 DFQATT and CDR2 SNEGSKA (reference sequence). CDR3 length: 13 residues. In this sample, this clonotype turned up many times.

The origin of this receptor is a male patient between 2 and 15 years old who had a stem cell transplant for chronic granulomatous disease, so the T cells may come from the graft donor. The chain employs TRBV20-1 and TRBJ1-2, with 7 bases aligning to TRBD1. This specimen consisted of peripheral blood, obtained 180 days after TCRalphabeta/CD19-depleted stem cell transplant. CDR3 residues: CSASAGGDYGYTF. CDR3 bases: TGCAGTGCTAGCGCAGGGGGAGACTATGGCTACACCTTC.